This TCR beta chain was recovered during a study of blood T cell repertoires in COVID-19. Whole-study context: Italy, Spain and the United States were the sources of the convalescent and acute COVID-19 samples.

The ends were cut back, 6 bases at V and 4 bases at J, with 10 bases in the middle. This CDR3 comprises 12 residues. CDR1 and CDR2 from the germline V gene are SNHLY and FYNNEI. Under the authors' procedure: How many nucleated cells were present was estimated from reference gene primer amplification. The assay was immunoSEQ multiplex PCR, and TCRdb's table has in-frame clones only and misses some. That table is the source of V, J and clone size, and D and trimming were worked out from the DNA. The sample has 22,000 or so clones; about 89% are singletons. The material sequenced was peripheral blood. The chain has TRBV2 and TRBJ2-7; D not resolved. The receptor was derived from a human donor in a cohort sampled during active COVID-19. The CDR3 loop reads CASSEQWYEQYV. Here the CDR3 DNA reads TGTGCCAGCAGCGAACAGTGGTACGAGCAGTACGTC.